This entry lists 4 T cell receptor beta chains sequenced from one sample in a study of shared clonotypes between healthy human individuals (TCRdb year 2020). Library generation was performed with the immunoSEQ multiplex PCR assay. In its TCRdb copy, this immuneACCESS table keeps in-frame sequences only and misses some clones. Where compared with another copy, unresolved V genes explain less than half of these, and the others have no known cause. This sample holds about 800,000 clones; approximately 96% were observed only once. Roughly 0.23% of the sample rests with the top ten. CD8 naive samples consisted of CD45RO-negative cells that were positively selected for CCR7, yielding a CD45RA+CCR7+ population without TemRA cells. The source material was naive CD8+ T cells sorted from blood. The cell subset or site label on this specimen signifies: CD45RA+CCR7+. These receptors were taken from a man younger than 45 in good health.

The rearrangement links TRBV25-1 to TRBJ2-7; 10 positions agree with TRBD2. The germline gives CDR1 MGHDK, CDR2 SYGVNS. The CDR3 length is 14 residues. Trimming removed 5 bases from V and 3 bases from J; junction bases left unmatched: 4. The CDR3 region has the DNA TGTGCCAGCAGTAGGGTAGCGGGAGGCTACGAGCAGTACTTC. This translates into CASSRVAGGYEQYF.

This clone was observed a few times. The chain couples TRBV5-4 to TRBJ2-7; D gene uncertain. This CDR3 contains 14 residues. Germline loops: CDR1 SGHNT, CDR2 YYREEE (reference sequence). V lost 0 bases, J lost 2 bases, and 9 bases lay in between. CDR3 in amino acids: CASSLEAAPYEQYF. CDR3 DNA: TGTGCCAGCAGCTTGGAGGCAGCGCCCTACGAGCAGTACTTC.

Written as DNA, the CDR3 is TGCAGCGTTGAAGATGGGCTAGCGGGCTCCCCTGGCGAGCAGTACTTC. It is translated as CSVEDGLAGSPGEQYF. The chain uses TRBV29-1 and TRBJ2-7; 8 nucleotides align to TRBD2. Losses at the gene ends were 0 bases for V and 6 bases for J; bases not matched to a gene: 13. Germline CDR1 and CDR2: SQVTM and ANQGSEA. This CDR3 is built from 16 residues.

This sequence joins TRBV7-3 and TRBJ2-3; 9 bases agree with TRBD2. Per the germline V gene, CDR1 is SGHTA and CDR2 is FQGTGA. The V gene end was trimmed by 4 bases and the J gene end by 2 bases; junction bases not matched to a gene: 4. The CDR3 runs 15 residues. In DNA form, the CDR3 reads TGTGCCAGCAGCTCCATAGCGGGGGACACAGATACGCAGTATTTT. This gives the protein CASSSIAGDTDTQYF.